The 24 T cell receptor beta chains reported below all come from one sample, sequenced in a study of cytomegalovirus exposure and HLA in healthy donors. The PCR was carried out with 60 Vbeta primers and 13 Jbeta primers. Sequencing used immunoSEQ multiplex PCR; TCRdb keeps in-frame clones, though not all of them. The repertoire holds roughly 160,000 clones, about four fifths seen once, with around 11% in the top ten. Sequenced sample: PBMCs. The receptor set was obtained from a man in his forties or fifties in good health and CMV-seropositive.

The J gene is TRBJ1-2, the V gene TRBV28, with D hard to call. Trimming took off 3 bases at V and 7 bases at J, with 18 bases between the two ends. This CDR3 contains 15 residues. Germline CDR1 is MDHEN and CDR2 is SYDVKM. CDR3 sequence reads: CASSLVRELTVGYTF. CDR3 nucleotide sequence: TGTGCCAGCAGTTTGGTGAGGGAACTTACTGTTGGCTACACCTTC.

The rearrangement joins TRBV28 to TRBJ2-5; TRBD1 matches at 7 bases. V gave up 8 bases and J gave up 1 base; unmatched junction bases: 4. Germline-derived CDR1 and CDR2 are MDHEN and SYDVKM. The CDR3 has 13 amino acids. CDR3 sequence reads: CASGGQIQETQYF. DNA of the CDR3: TGTGCCAGCGGGGGACAGATCCAAGAGACCCAGTACTTC.

The chain joins TRBV6-5 to TRBJ1-4; D ambiguous. Trimming stripped 6 bases from V and 0 bases from J, with 5 bases between. Per the germline V gene, CDR1 is MNHEY and CDR2 is SVGAGI. The CDR3 is made up of 13 amino acids. The CDR3 region has the DNA TGTGCCAGCAGATCCGCAACTAATGAAAAACTGTTTTTT. This sequence encodes CASRSATNEKLFF.

This chain uses TRBV6-6 with TRBJ1-3; no clear D. This CDR3 is built from 14 residues. Germline V gives CDR1 MNHNY, CDR2 SVGAGI (reference sequence). Trimming cost V 4 bases and J 7 bases, with 14 bases left between them. The CDR3 region is CASSFGLAGNTIYF. The DNA for the CDR3 is TGTGCCAGCAGTTTCGGACTGGCGGGGAACACCATATATTTT.

This clone was found many times. The genes are TRBV19 and TRBJ2-7; 11 positions agree with TRBD2. The CDR3 has 17 amino acids. CDR1 LNHDA and CDR2 SQIVND come from the germline V gene (reference sequence). After removal of 5 bases from V and 0 bases from J, the junction contained 9 bases not matched to a gene. In nucleotides, the CDR3 is TGTGCCAGTAGTGCTGAGGTGACTAGCGGGATCTCCTACGAGCAGTACTTC. Protein: CASSAEVTSGISYEQYF.

This chain links TRBV9 with TRBJ1-2, with D perhaps TRBD1 (6 bases). V dropped 0 bases and J dropped 4 bases, with 19 bases sitting between them. The germline V gene encodes CDR1 SGDLS and CDR2 YYNGEE. The CDR3 extends over 17 amino acids. The CDR3 protein is CASSVAGRGTVGYGYTF. In nucleotides, the CDR3 is TGTGCCAGCAGCGTAGCGGGCAGGGGAACGGTTGGCTATGGCTACACCTTC.

The V gene is TRBV5-1, the J gene TRBJ1-1; TRBD1 might be the D (5 bases). The CDR3 extends over 17 amino acids. V shed 4 bases and J shed 3 bases, with 22 bases lying between them. CDR1 and CDR2 from the germline V gene are SGHRS and YFSETQ. CDR3 protein: CASSPPRRAGRDTEAFF. CDR3 coding DNA: TGCGCCAGCAGCCCTCCGCGGAGGGCAGGGAGGGACACTGAAGCTTTCTTT.

The sample holds a few counts of this clone. This rearrangement joins TRBV11-1 to TRBJ2-7, with D perhaps TRBD2 (6 bases). The CDR3 totals 14 residues. V lost 5 bases and J 2 bases, leaving 13 bases between the germline ends. Germline values: CDR1 SGHAT, CDR2 FQDESV (reference sequence). CDR3 residues: CASSLSGGPYEQYF. The CDR3 nucleotides read TGTGCCAGCAGCCTTAGCGGCGGGCCCTACGAGCAGTACTTC.

CDR3 sequence: CASSLASGGVGELFF. CDR3 bases: TGTGCCAGCAGCTTAGCGTCAGGGGGCGTCGGGGAGCTGTTTTTT. The chain carries TRBV7-2 and TRBJ2-2, with 8 bases fitting TRBD1. Germline values: CDR1 SGHTA, CDR2 FQGNSA. The CDR3 loop spans 15 amino acids. V lost 0 bases, J lost 7 bases, and 4 bases stayed unmatched.

The rearrangement uses TRBV6-1 and TRBJ2-3; the D is unclear. Germline CDR1 is MNHNS and CDR2 is SASEGT. This CDR3 is 15 amino acids long. Deletions cut 3 bases from V and 0 bases from J, with 10 bases between. CDR3 sequence: CASSDILTSTDTQYF. The CDR3 bases are TGTGCCAGCAGTGACATCCTTACTAGCACAGATACGCAGTATTTT.

This chain links TRBV4-3 with TRBJ2-3; D call uncertain. The germline V and J ends were trimmed by 3 bases and 4 bases, with 14 bases remaining between them. Germline V gene sequence: CDR1 LGHNA, CDR2 YSLEER. The CDR3 is 15 residues long. CDR3 in amino acids: CASSHHRVVSDTQYF. The CDR3 DNA sequence: TGCGCCAGCAGCCATCACCGGGTCGTTTCAGATACGCAGTATTTT.

The gene calls are TRBV27 and TRBJ2-3, with D unresolved. CDR3 size: 12 residues. Per the germline V gene, CDR1 is MNHEY and CDR2 is SMNVEV (reference sequence). Trimming left V 5 bases short and J 0 bases short, with 3 bases between. CDR3 region: CASSASTDTQYF. The CDR3 DNA reads TGTGCCAGCAGTGCGAGCACAGATACGCAGTATTTT.

The V call is TRBV30, the J call TRBJ2-1; D is unresolved. Trimming pared 3 bases from V and 0 bases from J, leaving 9 bases between. CDR3 length: 14 residues. The germline gives CDR1 GTSNPN, CDR2 SVGIG (reference sequence). The CDR3: CAWSLQSSYNEQFF. CDR3 sequence (DNA): TGTGCCTGGAGCCTACAGAGCTCCTACAATGAGCAGTTCTTC.

The chain combines TRBV2 with TRBJ2-1; 13 nucleotides match TRBD2. V shed 4 bases and J 9 bases; nucleotides not matched to a gene: 9. The CDR3 spans 16 residues. Germline-derived CDR1 and CDR2 are SNHLY and FYNNEI. In DNA, the CDR3 is TGTGCCAGCAGTGGGCAGACTAGCGGGAGGTTAGGTGAGCAGTTCTTC. It translates to CASSGQTSGRLGEQFF.

This clone was counted a single time. This chain uses TRBV19 with TRBJ1-1, with D possibly matching TRBD1 (6 bases). Trimming took 3 bases from V and 1 from J, leaving 9 bases between them. From germline, CDR1 is LNHDA and CDR2 SQIVND (reference sequence). CDR3 length: 14 amino acids. CDR3 amino acids: CASSIQGRNTEAFF. Here the CDR3 DNA reads TGTGCCAGTAGTATTCAGGGGAGGAACACTGAAGCTTTCTTT.

The rearrangement uses TRBV28 and TRBJ2-7; 8 nucleotides align to TRBD1. Germline-derived CDR1 and CDR2 are MDHEN and SYDVKM. The CDR3 extends over 14 amino acids. The trim removed 5 bases at V and 5 bases at J, leaving 8 bases unmatched. This CDR3 is CASSLRTGIHEQYF. The CDR3 nucleotides are TGTGCCAGCAGTCTCCGGACAGGGATACACGAGCAGTACTTC.

The chain is built from TRBV15 and TRBJ2-5, with TRBD2 matching 12 bases. In germline, CDR1 is LNHNV, CDR2 YYDKDF (reference sequence). This CDR3 has 16 residues. J was trimmed by 4 bases and V by 5 bases; bases with no gene match: 8. CDR3: CATSSGLAGRGETQYF. The CDR3 DNA follows: TGTGCCACCAGCTCCGGACTAGCGGGAAGGGGAGAGACCCAGTACTTC. The whole variable domain, filled in from reference TRBV15 and TRBJ2-5, reads DAMVIQNPRYQVTQFGKPVTLSCSQTLNHNVMYWYQQKSSQAPKLLFHYYDKDFNNEADTPDNFQSRRPNTSFCFLDIRSPGLGDTAMYLCATSSGLAGRGETQYFGPGTRLLVL.

This chain connects TRBV9 to TRBJ2-3, with a weak D call TRBD2 (6 bases). The CDR3 runs to 16 residues. The germline gives CDR1 SGDLS, CDR2 YYNGEE. The V gene lost 0 bases and the J gene lost 3 bases, with 14 bases spanning the gap. The CDR3 sequence is CASSVVIGGLTDTQYF. For the CDR3, the DNA is TGTGCCAGCAGCGTAGTAATCGGAGGACTAACAGATACGCAGTATTTT.

The rearrangement joins TRBV19 to TRBJ2-1; 12 bases align to TRBD2. This CDR3 has 17 residues. The germline V gene encodes CDR1 LNHDA and CDR2 SQIVND (reference sequence). Losses at the gene ends were 6 bases for V and 7 bases for J; bases not matched to a gene: 13. The CDR3 nucleotides are TGTGCCAGTAGAGGGAGGGGGCTAGCGGGAGGGCAGAATGAGCAGTTCTTC. Residues: CASRGRGLAGGQNEQFF.

The chain uses TRBV15 and TRBJ1-2; D gene uncertain. CDR3 size: 12 residues. Germline V lookup: CDR1 LNHNV, CDR2 YYDKDF (reference sequence). With 3 bases removed from V and 3 bases from J, the gap between germline ends came to 5 bases. As DNA, the CDR3 is TGTGCCACCAGCAGTGACTACTATGGCTACACCTTC. It encodes CATSSDYYGYTF.

The rearrangement joins TRBV7-2 to TRBJ1-2; D possibly corresponds to TRBD1 (5 bases). Germline V gene data show CDR1 as SGHTA and CDR2 as FQGNSA. The CDR3 is 15 residues long. With 1 base removed from V and 8 bases from J, the gap between germline ends came to 17 bases. CDR3 region: CASSLEGPGLRGYTF. In DNA, the CDR3 is TGTGCCAGCAGCTTAGAAGGACCAGGGTTGAGAGGCTACACCTTC. Combining the CDR3 with reference TRBV7-2 and TRBJ1-2 gives the whole variable domain GAGVSQSPSNKVTEKGKDVELRCDPISGHTALYWYRQSLGQGLEFLIYFQGNSAPDKSGLPSDRFSAERTGGSVSTLTIQRTQQEDSAVYLCASSLEGPGLRGYTFGSGTRLTVV.

J is TRBJ2-3 and V is TRBV4-3, with TRBD1 matching 11 bases. The CDR3 length is 19 residues. CDR1 and CDR2 from the germline V gene are LGHNA and YSLEER. Trimming at V came to 4 bases and at J to 2 bases, leaving 14 bases not matched to a gene. The CDR3 sequence: CASSLGGPGQGDYTDTQYF. CDR3 coding DNA: TGCGCCAGCAGCCTCGGGGGCCCGGGACAGGGGGACTACACAGATACGCAGTATTTT.

The gene calls are TRBV29-1 and TRBJ2-5; D is perhaps TRBD1 (6 bases). The germline CDR1 and CDR2 sequences are SQVTM and ANQGSEA. This CDR3 comprises 12 residues. Trimming shortened V by 2 bases and J by 6 bases, and 10 bases separated the two germline ends. The CDR3 DNA reads as TGCAGCGTTGAAAGGACAGATCAGACCCAGTACTTC. Encoded protein: CSVERTDQTQYF.

The rearrangement links TRBV5-1 to TRBJ2-7; D might be TRBD1 (7 bases). This CDR3 spans 14 amino acids. Germline V gene lookup returns CDR1 SGHRS and CDR2 YFSETQ. The V gene lost 4 bases and the J gene lost 2 bases, with 13 bases spanning the gap. CDR3 region: CASSQGGHTYEQYF. The CDR3 DNA reads TGCGCCAGCAGCCAGGGGGGACACACCTACGAGCAGTACTTC.